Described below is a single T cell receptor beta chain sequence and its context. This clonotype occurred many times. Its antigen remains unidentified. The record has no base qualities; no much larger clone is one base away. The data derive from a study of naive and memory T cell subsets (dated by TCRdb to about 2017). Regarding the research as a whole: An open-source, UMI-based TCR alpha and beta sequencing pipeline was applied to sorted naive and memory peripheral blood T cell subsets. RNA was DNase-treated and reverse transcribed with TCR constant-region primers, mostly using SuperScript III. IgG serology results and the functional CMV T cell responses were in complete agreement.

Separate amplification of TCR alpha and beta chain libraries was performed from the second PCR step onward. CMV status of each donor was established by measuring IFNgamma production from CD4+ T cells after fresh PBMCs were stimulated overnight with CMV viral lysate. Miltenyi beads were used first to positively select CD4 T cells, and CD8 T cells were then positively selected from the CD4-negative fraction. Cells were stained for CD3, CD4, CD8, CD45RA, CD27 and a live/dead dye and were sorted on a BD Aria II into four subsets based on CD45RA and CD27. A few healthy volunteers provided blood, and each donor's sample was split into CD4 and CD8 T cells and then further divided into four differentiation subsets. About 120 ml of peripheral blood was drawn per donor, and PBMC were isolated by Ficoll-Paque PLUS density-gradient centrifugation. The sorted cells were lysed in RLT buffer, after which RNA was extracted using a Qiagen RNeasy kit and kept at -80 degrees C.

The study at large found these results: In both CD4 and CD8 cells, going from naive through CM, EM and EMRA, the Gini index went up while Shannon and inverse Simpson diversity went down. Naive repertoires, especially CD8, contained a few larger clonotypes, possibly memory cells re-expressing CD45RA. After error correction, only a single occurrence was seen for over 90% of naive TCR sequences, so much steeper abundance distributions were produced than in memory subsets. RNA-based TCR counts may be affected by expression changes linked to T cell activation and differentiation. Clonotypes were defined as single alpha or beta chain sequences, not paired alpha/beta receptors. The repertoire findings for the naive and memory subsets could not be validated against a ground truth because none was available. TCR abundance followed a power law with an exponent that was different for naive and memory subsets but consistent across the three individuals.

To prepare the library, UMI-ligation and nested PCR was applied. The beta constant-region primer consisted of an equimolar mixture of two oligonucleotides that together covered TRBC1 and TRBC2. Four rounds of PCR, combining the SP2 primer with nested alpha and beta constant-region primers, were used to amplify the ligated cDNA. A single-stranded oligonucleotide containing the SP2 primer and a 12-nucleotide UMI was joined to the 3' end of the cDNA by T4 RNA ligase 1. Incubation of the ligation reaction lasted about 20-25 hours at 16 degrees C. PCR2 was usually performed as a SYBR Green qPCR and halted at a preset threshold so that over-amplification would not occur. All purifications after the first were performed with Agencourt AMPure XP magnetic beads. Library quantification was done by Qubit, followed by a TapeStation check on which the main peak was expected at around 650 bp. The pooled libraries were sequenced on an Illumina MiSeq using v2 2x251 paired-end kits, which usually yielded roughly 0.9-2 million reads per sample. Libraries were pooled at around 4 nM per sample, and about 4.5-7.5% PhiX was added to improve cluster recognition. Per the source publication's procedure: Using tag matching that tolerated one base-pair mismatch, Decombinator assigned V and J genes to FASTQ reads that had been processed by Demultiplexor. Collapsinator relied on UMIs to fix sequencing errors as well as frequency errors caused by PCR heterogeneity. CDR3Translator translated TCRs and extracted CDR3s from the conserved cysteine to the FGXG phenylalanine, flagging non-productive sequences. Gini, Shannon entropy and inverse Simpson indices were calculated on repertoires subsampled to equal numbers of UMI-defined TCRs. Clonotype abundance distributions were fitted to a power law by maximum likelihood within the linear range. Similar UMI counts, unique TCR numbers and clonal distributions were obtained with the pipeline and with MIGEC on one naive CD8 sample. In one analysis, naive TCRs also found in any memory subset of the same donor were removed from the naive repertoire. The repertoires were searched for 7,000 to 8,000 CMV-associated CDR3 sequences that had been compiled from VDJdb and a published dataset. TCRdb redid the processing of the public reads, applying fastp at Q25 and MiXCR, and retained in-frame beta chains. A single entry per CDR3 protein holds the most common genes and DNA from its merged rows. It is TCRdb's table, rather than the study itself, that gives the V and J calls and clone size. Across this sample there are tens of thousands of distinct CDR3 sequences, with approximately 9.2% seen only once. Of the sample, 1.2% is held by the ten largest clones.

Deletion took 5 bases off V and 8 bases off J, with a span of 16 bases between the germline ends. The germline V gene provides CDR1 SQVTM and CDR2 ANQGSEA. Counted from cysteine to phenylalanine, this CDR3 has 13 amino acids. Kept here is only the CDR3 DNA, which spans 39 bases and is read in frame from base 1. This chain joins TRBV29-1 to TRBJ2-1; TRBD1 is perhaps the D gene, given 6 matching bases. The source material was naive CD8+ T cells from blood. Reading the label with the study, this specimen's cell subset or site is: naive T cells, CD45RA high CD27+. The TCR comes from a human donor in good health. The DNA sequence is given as TGCAGCGTTTGGGAACTACAGGGCGATGAGCAGTTCTTC. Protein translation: CSVWELQGDEQFF.